These 5 T cell receptor beta chains were all obtained from the same sample, sequenced in a study of Graves' ophthalmopathy and Graves' hyperthyroidism. Amplification from RNA transcripts yielded the TCR beta CDR3 regions. A first-round RT-PCR used HTBI primers, followed by a second-round multiplex PCR. MiXCR, run by TCRdb on the multiplex PCR reads, gives a single entry per CDR3 protein. The repertoire holds 350,000 to 450,000 distinct CDR3 sequences, with approximately 20% as singletons. Material for sequencing was peripheral blood. The origin of the receptors is a woman younger than 35 with Graves' ophthalmopathy.

Ten or more counts support this clonotype. This sequence joins TRBV3-1 and TRBJ2-7, with 9 bases matching TRBD1. The CDR3 covers 15 residues. Trimming removed 3 bases from V and 3 bases from J; junction bases left unmatched: 6. The V gene's germline CDR1 is LGHDT and CDR2 YNNKEL (reference sequence). CDR3 coding DNA: TGTGCCAGCAGCCAGAGGGACAGGGCGCTCTACGAGCAGTACTTC. The encoded protein is CASSQRDRALYEQYF.

This clonotype was counted many times. The chain combines TRBV2 with TRBJ2-7; perhaps TRBD1 as D (5 bases). V was clipped by 0 bases and J by 12 bases, with 15 bases between them. Looked up from germline, CDR1 is SNHLY and CDR2 is FYNNEI. This CDR3 has 13 amino acids. Here the CDR3 DNA reads TGTGCCAGCAGTGAAGCACTTTGGGGCGCCCGGTACTTC. Translation gives CASSEALWGARYF.

The chain is built from TRBV12-3 or TRBV12-4 and TRBJ2-3, with D hard to call. The CDR3 consists of 14 residues. Trimming removed 3 bases from V and 2 bases from J, with 9 bases in between. CDR3 sequence: CASSFGLSTDTQYF. For the CDR3, the DNA is TGTGCCAGCAGTTTTGGCCTTTCCACAGATACGCAGTATTTT.

V gene TRBV7-2 combines with J gene TRBJ2-5; 11 nucleotides line up with TRBD2. The ends lost 4 bases at V and 5 bases at J; junction bases unmatched: 6. The CDR3 runs to 15 residues. The V gene's germline CDR1 is SGHTA and CDR2 FQGNSA. CDR3 sequence reads: CASSSPLAGAETQYF. CDR3 bases: TGTGCCAGCAGCTCCCCACTAGCGGGAGCGGAGACCCAGTACTTC.

This clonotype was recorded many times. This chain uses TRBV20-1 with TRBJ2-7; D gene unclear. This CDR3 spans 15 amino acids. Germline V gene lookup returns CDR1 DFQATT and CDR2 SNEGSKA (reference sequence). V was shortened by 0 bases and J by 3 bases, with 15 bases between the two germline ends. The CDR3, as DNA: TGCAGTGCTAGAGATATCGAGACGAGCCTCTACGAGCAGTACTTC. This sequence encodes CSARDIETSLYEQYF.